One and the same sample provided the 26 T cell receptor beta chains below, sequenced in a study of chemoradiotherapy in HPV16-positive cancers. TCRdb's table, derived via immunoSEQ multiplex PCR, lists solely in-frame clones and lacks some. The data contain 10,000 to 15,000 clones, roughly 71% of them singletons. This sample was gathered from a patient who underwent chemoradiotherapy. These receptors all stem from a human donor with HPV-associated anogenital cancer.

This chain links TRBV7-9 with TRBJ2-3; D tentatively reads TRBD1 or TRBD2 (5 bases each). The V end lost 5 bases, the J end lost 3 bases, and 15 bases lay between the germline ends. Germline CDR1 and CDR2: SEHNR and FQNEAQ (reference sequence). This CDR3 has 15 amino acids. Here the CDR3 reads CASSPPGTETDTQYF. In nucleotides, the CDR3 is TGTGCCAGCAGCCCTCCCGGGACGGAGACAGATACGCAGTATTTT. The full variable domain, its missing parts supplied by reference TRBV7-9 and TRBJ2-3, is DTGVSQNPRHKITKRGQNVTFRCDPISEHNRLYWYRQTLGQGPEFLTYFQNEAQLEKSRLLSDRFSAERPKGSFSTLEIQRTEQGDSAMYLCASSPPGTETDTQYFGPGTRLTVL.

V and J are TRBV18 and TRBJ2-2; 7 bases are a match to TRBD2. The CDR3 contains 14 residues. V shed 6 bases and J 5 bases; nucleotides not matched to a gene: 6. Per germline, CDR1 KGHSH and CDR2 LQKENI. This CDR3 is CASSRSGMTGELFF. CDR3 coding DNA: TGTGCCAGCTCGCGGAGCGGGATGACCGGGGAGCTGTTTTTT.

This rearrangement joins TRBV19 to TRBJ2-7, with 14 nucleotides matching TRBD2. The CDR3 spans 19 residues. With V trimmed by 10 bases and J by 1 base, 18 bases remained unmatched. CDR1 and CDR2 (germline): LNHDA, SQIVND (reference sequence). The CDR3 region is CATSPLGTSGSSWSYEQYF. In DNA form, the CDR3 reads TGTGCCACCTCACCTTTGGGGACTAGCGGGAGCTCCTGGTCCTACGAGCAGTACTTC.

The table lists this clone with a few counts. The chain combines TRBV2 with TRBJ2-7; TRBD2 matches 7 bases. CDR1 SNHLY and CDR2 FYNNEI come from the germline V gene. The CDR3 spans 18 residues. The J segment lost 4 bases and the V segment lost 1 base, leaving 16 bases of the junction unmatched. The CDR3 DNA reads as TGTGCCAGCAGTGAAGGGGCTAGCGGAGGTCCCCTCCCTTACGAGCAGTACTTC. Protein sequence: CASSEGASGGPLPYEQYF.

The chain combines TRBV5-6 with TRBJ2-5; 7 positions agree with TRBD1. Germline V gene lookup returns CDR1 SGHDT and CDR2 YYEEEE. CDR3 size: 13 residues. Trimming took 4 bases from V and 3 from J; bases not matched to a gene: 3. The CDR3 is CASSLGTEETQYF. In DNA, the CDR3 is TGTGCCAGCAGCCTCGGGACAGAAGAGACCCAGTACTTC. The full variable domain, its missing parts supplied by reference TRBV5-6 and TRBJ2-5, is DAGVTQSPTHLIKTRGQQVTLRCSPKSGHDTVSWYQQALGQGPQFIFQYYEEEERQRGNFPDRFSGHQFPNYSSELNVNALLLGDSALYLCASSLGTEETQYFGPGTRLLVL.

The genes are TRBV15 and TRBJ2-5, with D hard to call. The germline CDR1 and CDR2 sequences are LNHNV and YYDKDF (reference sequence). The CDR3 runs 13 residues. V shed 0 bases and J shed 4 bases, with 6 bases lying between them. The CDR3 DNA reads TGTGCCACCAGCAGAGATCCCGCAGAGACCCAGTACTTC. Its protein product is CATSRDPAETQYF.

The chain joins TRBV5-4 to TRBJ2-2, with TRBD2 matching 12 bases. Trimming at V came to 3 bases and at J to 4 bases, leaving 4 bases not matched to a gene. Per the germline V gene, CDR1 is SGHNT and CDR2 is YYREEE (reference sequence). This CDR3 spans 16 amino acids. The CDR3 DNA sequence: TGTGCCAGCAGCTCCAGACTAGCGGGAGTCACCGGGGAGCTGTTTTTT. As protein: CASSSRLAGVTGELFF. Full variable domain (remainder filled in from reference TRBV5-4 and TRBJ2-2): ETGVTQSPTHLIKTRGQQVTLRCSSQSGHNTVSWYQQALGQGPQFIFQYYREEENGRGNFPPRFSGLQFPNYSSELNVNALELDDSALYLCASSSRLAGVTGELFFGEGSRLTVL.

This clone was seen a handful of times. The chain is built from TRBV30 and TRBJ2-2, with D tentatively TRBD1 (5 bases). V was trimmed by 2 bases and J by 1 base, leaving 8 bases between them. Germline-derived CDR1 and CDR2 are GTSNPN and SVGIG (reference sequence). CDR3 length: 14 amino acids. Written as DNA, the CDR3 is TGTGCCTGGAGTACCCAGGGGAACACCGGGGAGCTGTTTTTT. This encodes CAWSTQGNTGELFF.

V is TRBV5-4 and J is TRBJ2-1; D is unresolved. CDR3 size: 12 residues. Germline loops: CDR1 SGHNT, CDR2 YYREEE (reference sequence). V was trimmed by 4 bases and J by 5 bases, leaving 7 bases between them. CDR3 nucleotides: TGTGCCAGCAGCCCTCGAAACAATGAGCAGTTCTTC. Residues: CASSPRNNEQFF.

The V and J genes are TRBV9 and TRBJ2-2; 12 bases are shared with TRBD2. CDR1 and CDR2 (germline): SGDLS, YYNGEE. This CDR3 spans 16 amino acids. V was clipped by 4 bases and J by 6 bases; unmatched bases: 7. In nucleotides, the CDR3 is TGTGCCAGCAGCCGATCTAGCGGGAGGGCCTCCGGGGAGCTGTTTTTT. Its protein is CASSRSSGRASGELFF.

The chain links TRBV28 to TRBJ2-7, with 7 bases lining up with TRBD1. V gave up 5 bases and J gave up 3 bases; unmatched junction bases: 7. The CDR3 length is 14 residues. In germline, CDR1 is MDHEN, CDR2 SYDVKM. CDR3 in DNA: TGTGCCAGCAGTCGACAGGGATTTTACTACGAGCAGTACTTC. As protein: CASSRQGFYYEQYF.

This chain links TRBV19 with TRBJ2-1, with D unclear. In germline, CDR1 is LNHDA, CDR2 SQIVND (reference sequence). The CDR3 sequence is 15 residues long. V lost 2 bases and J lost 0, with 8 bases in between. The CDR3 sequence: CASSISRASYNEQFF. CDR3 DNA sequence: TGTGCCAGTAGTATAAGCCGGGCCTCCTACAATGAGCAGTTCTTC.

The J gene is TRBJ2-1, the V gene TRBV10-2, with 12 bases that match TRBD2. The CDR3 contains 16 residues. Germline V lookup: CDR1 WSHSY, CDR2 SAAADI. The junction had 7 bases not matched to a gene; V was cut back by 6 bases and J by 4 bases. CDR3 nucleotide sequence: TGCGCCAGCAGCACAGAGACTAGCGGGAGTTACAATGAGCAGTTCTTC. This encodes CASSTETSGSYNEQFF.

J is TRBJ2-1 and V is TRBV6-5, with D tentatively TRBD2 (5 bases). Germline assignment: CDR1 MNHEY and CDR2 SVGAGI. V was shortened by 0 bases and J by 6 bases, with 12 bases between the two germline ends. CDR3 length equals 15 residues. Here the CDR3 DNA reads TGTGCCAGCAGTTACTCGATCTCGGGATCCAATGAGCAGTTCTTC. Protein sequence: CASSYSISGSNEQFF.

The chain links TRBV19 to TRBJ2-3, with D perhaps assigned TRBD1 or TRBD2 (5 bases each). The CDR3 is made up of 15 amino acids. Germline V gives CDR1 LNHDA, CDR2 SQIVND (reference sequence). V shed 5 bases and J shed 0 bases, with 12 bases lying between them. Here the CDR3 DNA reads TGTGCCAGTAGTTACGGGGACCCTAGCACAGATACGCAGTATTTT. It yields the protein CASSYGDPSTDTQYF.

The chain combines TRBV4-1 with TRBJ2-4; 7 bases are a match to TRBD1. The trim removed 0 bases at V and 1 base at J, leaving 3 bases unmatched. Germline CDR1 MGHRA, CDR2 YSYEKL. The CDR3 contains 16 residues. CDR3 loop: CASSQDLQGAKNIQYF. As DNA, the CDR3 is TGCGCCAGCAGCCAAGACTTACAGGGGGCCAAAAACATTCAGTACTTC.

This clone was seen only once. This sequence joins TRBV21-1 and TRBJ2-3; no DNA check was done on the table's D call, TRBD1. TRBV21-1 is described as a pseudogene. The CDR3 is 15 residues long. The CDR3 reads CASTMSRDRATTQYF. The CDR3 coding sequence is TGTGCCAGCACCATGTCCCGGGACAGGGCGACTACGCAGTATTTT.

The J gene is TRBJ1-2, the V gene TRBV5-1, with D possibly being TRBD1 (5 bases). The germline V gene has CDR1 SGHRS and CDR2 YFSETQ. Trimming removed 0 bases from V and 4 bases from J, with 7 bases in between. The CDR3 length is 13 residues. DNA for the CDR3: TGCGCCAGCAGCTTGGAGGGGCCCTATGGCTACACCTTC. It yields the protein CASSLEGPYGYTF. The whole variable domain, filled in from reference TRBV5-1 and TRBJ1-2, reads KAGVTQTPRYLIKTRGQQVTLSCSPISGHRSVSWYQQTPGQGLQFLFEYFSETQRNKGNFPGRFSGRQFSNSRSEMNVSTLELGDSALYLCASSLEGPYGYTFGSGTRLTVV.

The rearrangement joins TRBV2 to TRBJ2-7; D ambiguous. CDR1 and CDR2 (germline): SNHLY, FYNNEI. This CDR3 has 13 amino acids. Deletions cut 7 bases from V and 1 base from J, with 11 bases between. As DNA, the CDR3 is TGTGCCAGCAAAGCGATCGAGTCCTACGAGCAGTACTTC. Its translation is CASKAIESYEQYF.

The chain links TRBV27 to TRBJ1-5; D not certain. V lost 8 bases and J lost 3, with 20 bases in between. Germline CDR1 MNHEY, CDR2 SMNVEV (reference sequence). This CDR3 is 16 amino acids long. CDR3 protein: CASGPWAGDDNQPQHF. CDR3 coding DNA: TGTGCCAGCGGTCCGTGGGCCGGGGATGACAATCAGCCCCAGCATTTT.

The V and J genes are TRBV28 and TRBJ1-4; D gene uncertain. This CDR3 contains 15 residues. From germline, CDR1 is MDHEN and CDR2 SYDVKM. V was trimmed by 1 base and J by 0 bases, leaving 6 bases between them. The CDR3 DNA reads TGTGCCAGCAGTTTATTGGCAGCAACTAATGAAAAACTGTTTTTT. It codes for CASSLLAATNEKLFF.

This clone is a singleton in its sample. V usage is TRBV27 and J usage is TRBJ2-1; D is undetermined. V was clipped by 2 bases and J by 7 bases, with 6 bases between them. The CDR3 is made up of 12 amino acids. Germline values: CDR1 MNHEY, CDR2 SMNVEV (reference sequence). CDR3 loop: CASSLDGNEQFF. Here the CDR3 DNA reads TGTGCCAGCAGTTTAGACGGTAATGAGCAGTTCTTC.

The chain uses TRBV19 and TRBJ2-1; 12 nucleotides agree with TRBD2. Trimming removed 7 bases from V and 7 bases from J; junction bases left unmatched: 5. In germline, CDR1 is LNHDA, CDR2 SQIVND (reference sequence). This CDR3 spans 14 amino acids. CDR3: CASMRTSGINEQFF. CDR3 bases: TGTGCCAGTATGCGGACTAGCGGGATAAATGAGCAGTTCTTC.

The rearrangement uses TRBV28 and TRBJ2-3; 14 bases are a match to TRBD2. Germline loops: CDR1 MDHEN, CDR2 SYDVKM. CDR3 length: 20 residues. V gave up 5 bases and J gave up 4 bases; unmatched junction bases: 17. The CDR3 DNA is TGTGCCAGCAGTGCCCTACGTCCCGGGACTAGCGGGAGAAGGGCAGATACGCAGTATTTT. As protein: CASSALRPGTSGRRADTQYF.

The V gene is TRBV6-6, the J gene TRBJ1-1; tentatively, D is TRBD1 (5 bases). The CDR3 is made up of 16 amino acids. Germline assignment: CDR1 MNHNY and CDR2 SVGAGI (reference sequence). Deletions cut 6 bases from V and 6 bases from J, with 23 bases between. CDR3 sequence: CASRTGRGRGESEAFF. In nucleotides, the CDR3 is TGTGCCAGCAGGACCGGCCGGGGGAGAGGGGAATCTGAAGCTTTCTTT.

This chain uses TRBV6-6 with TRBJ1-3; D is perhaps TRBD1 (5 bases). V was pared by 5 bases and J by 0 bases, with 5 bases between. The CDR3 has 13 residues. Germline CDR1 reads MNHNY; CDR2 reads SVGAGI (reference sequence). CDR3 sequence: CASSGTSGNTIYF. CDR3 bases: TGTGCCAGCAGTGGGACCTCTGGAAACACCATATATTTT.